The 13 T cell receptor beta chains below come from one sample, sequenced in a study of cytomegalovirus exposure and HLA in healthy donors. The PCR had 60 Vbeta and 13 Jbeta primers. Data came from immunoSEQ multiplex PCR; TCRdb stores just in-frame clones and leaves some out. Here the sample spans approximately 120,000 clones, roughly 80% being singletons. Input material: PBMCs. These receptors all come from a man in his thirties or forties in good health and CMV-seronegative.

V usage is TRBV7-9 and J usage is TRBJ2-3; weak D call: TRBD1 (6 bases). The V gene's germline CDR1 is SEHNR and CDR2 FQNEAQ (reference sequence). The germline V and J ends were trimmed by 5 bases and 7 bases, with 13 bases remaining between them. This CDR3 comprises 13 residues. The CDR3 reads CASSTRDKNTQYF. Here the CDR3 DNA reads TGTGCCAGCAGCACCCGGGACAAAAATACGCAGTATTTT.

This clone was picked up one time. CDR3 in DNA: TGTGCCACCCTGGACAGGGCCGACACTGAAGCTTTCTTT. Translation gives CATLDRADTEAFF. The chain has TRBV19 and TRBJ1-1; TRBD1 matches 8 bases. The CDR3 covers 13 residues. Unmatched junction bases numbered 7, after V lost 10 bases and J lost 3 bases. Germline CDR1 and CDR2: LNHDA and SQIVND (reference sequence).

The chain has TRBV6-1 and TRBJ2-1; 13 bases fit TRBD2. J lost 6 bases, V lost 5 bases, and 4 bases had no gene match. This CDR3 has 15 amino acids. The germline gives CDR1 MNHNS, CDR2 SASEGT. The CDR3 reads CASSRTSGSVNEQFF. In DNA, the CDR3 is TGTGCCAGCAGTAGGACTAGCGGGAGTGTCAATGAGCAGTTCTTC.

The chain uses TRBV5-4 and TRBJ2-3, with unresolved D. Trimming removed 3 bases from V and 6 bases from J, with 17 bases in between. Germline CDR1 SGHNT, CDR2 YYREEE (reference sequence). This CDR3 has 15 residues. CDR3 bases: TGTGCCAGCAGCTCTTTACTAAGGAGTCCGGATACGCAGTATTTT. Translated, it gives CASSSLLRSPDTQYF.

The rearrangement joins TRBV19 to TRBJ1-4; D unresolved. V was trimmed by 2 bases and J by 5 bases, leaving 12 bases between them. Germline CDR1 is LNHDA and CDR2 is SQIVND (reference sequence). The CDR3 loop spans 15 amino acids. The CDR3 reads CASSISFGRNEKLFF. The CDR3 DNA is TGTGCCAGTAGTATAAGTTTTGGCAGAAATGAAAAACTGTTTTTT.

The V and J genes are TRBV29-1 and TRBJ2-1, with 10 bases aligning to TRBD2. Germline V gives CDR1 SQVTM, CDR2 ANQGSEA. The J segment lost 6 bases and the V segment lost 5 bases, leaving 10 bases of the junction unmatched. This CDR3 spans 15 amino acids. CDR3 coding DNA: TGCAGCGTTCCATCTAGCGGGAGCATAGGCAATGAGCAGTTCTTC. Its translation is CSVPSSGSIGNEQFF.

Turning to this clone: The junction differs from germline at one of its ends, possibly a read error. V gene TRBV13 combines with J gene TRBJ2-1; possibly TRBD2 for D (6 bases). The germline gives CDR1 PRHDT, CDR2 FYEKMQ (reference sequence). The CDR3 has 12 residues. The CDR3 loop is CANSLGGDSKFF. Written as DNA, the CDR3 is TGTGCCAACAGCTTAGGCGGGGACTCCAAGTTCTTC.

V is TRBV4-1 and J is TRBJ1-1; possibly TRBD1 for D (6 bases). CDR3 length equals 17 residues. Germline assignment: CDR1 MGHRA and CDR2 YSYEKL. The V and J ends lost 5 bases and 0 bases respectively, with 19 bases between them. CDR3 sequence: CASSVTGAGYMNTEAFF. CDR3 nucleotides: TGCGCCAGCAGCGTGACAGGAGCCGGATACATGAACACTGAAGCTTTCTTT.

This chain connects TRBV6-1 to TRBJ2-3, with 8 bases matching TRBD1. Germline trimming cut 3 bases from V and 1 base from J; bases unmatched to any gene: 6. This CDR3 is 16 amino acids long. Per germline, CDR1 MNHNS and CDR2 SASEGT. The chain's CDR3 is CASSEGPGQGTDTQYF. The DNA for the CDR3 is TGTGCCAGCAGTGAGGGGCCGGGACAGGGCACAGATACGCAGTATTTT.

V usage is TRBV9 and J usage is TRBJ2-7; TRBD2 matches 7 bases. The CDR3 is 18 residues long. Per germline, CDR1 SGDLS and CDR2 YYNGEE. V shed 0 bases, J shed 6 bases, and the junction held 18 bases outside the gene matches. CDR3 bases: TGTGCCAGCAGCGTAGAGGGTCTGGGGGGACTATCACTACGCGAGCAGTACTTC. Protein sequence: CASSVEGLGGLSLREQYF. Based on the CDR3 plus reference TRBV9 and TRBJ2-7, the full variable domain is DSGVTQTPKHLITATGQRVTLRCSPRSGDLSVYWYQQSLDQGLQFLIQYYNGEERAKGNILERFSAQQFPDLHSELNLSSLELGDSALYFCASSVEGLGGLSLREQYFGPGTRLTVT.

A few counts support this clone. CDR3 protein: CASSLTGQRPKGGQPQHF. CDR3 nucleotide sequence: TGTGCCAGCAGTTTGACGGGACAGAGACCAAAAGGTGGTCAGCCCCAGCATTTT. The chain joins TRBV27 to TRBJ1-5; 7 bases fit TRBD1. Germline V gene sequence: CDR1 MNHEY, CDR2 SMNVEV (reference sequence). J was trimmed by 6 bases and V by 3 bases; bases with no gene match: 17. CDR3 length: 18 amino acids.

The CDR3 here is CASSYAGYSYEQYF. The CDR3 nucleotides read TGTGCCAGCAGTTACGCGGGGTACTCCTACGAGCAGTACTTC. The chain uses TRBV7-2 and TRBJ2-7, with D tentatively TRBD2 (6 bases). With 6 bases removed from V and 0 bases from J, the gap between germline ends came to 12 bases. CDR3 size: 14 residues. CDR1 is SGHTA, CDR2 FQGNSA, per germline.

V and J are TRBV27 and TRBJ2-7; TRBD2 might be the D (6 bases). V shed 6 bases and J shed 5 bases, with 17 bases lying between them. Germline loops: CDR1 MNHEY, CDR2 SMNVEV (reference sequence). The CDR3 has 14 amino acids. CDR3 protein: CASSLTRVSDEQYF. For the CDR3, the DNA is TGTGCCAGCAGCTTGACTAGAGTATCAGACGAGCAGTACTTC.